The text below deals with one T cell receptor (beta chain). The antigen is not known. This sequence may be a read error, since a much larger clone differs from it by one base. This CDR3 is missing its conserved last phenylalanine or tryptophan, likely due to a read error. RNA transcripts yielded amplified TCR beta CDR3 regions. A first-round RT-PCR of the TCR CDR3 used the HTBI primer set. TCRdb reprocessed the multiplex PCR reads with MiXCR, giving one entry per CDR3 protein. The profile shows more than 650,000 distinct CDR3 sequences, about 14% of them singletons. The data were obtained in a study of T cells in Graves' hyperthyroidism and ophthalmopathy. Across the whole study: Once the initial diagnosis was made, peripheral blood was obtained before any treatment.

Overall study results and limits: The model forecast ophthalmopathy, anticipating it by a median about 6.5 months before onset.

Graves' hyperthyroidism was deemed stable absent ophthalmopathy progression within 18 months. Not enrolled were patients with uncontrolled infection, other autoimmune disease, pregnancy or lactation. Germline-derived CDR1 and CDR2 are SNHLY and FYNNEI. J gave up 0 bases and V 7 bases, and 4 bases lay outside the gene matches. The CDR3 is 15 amino acids. The sequencing input was blood. This clonotype originated in a woman younger than 30 with Graves' hyperthyroidism. This chain connects TRBV2 to TRBJ1-1; TRBD1 aligns across 11 bases. DNA of the CDR3: TGTGCCAGCAACGCGGACAGGGGGCTGAACACTGAAGCTTTCTCT. This translates into CASNADRGLNTEAFS.